Here is one TCR beta chain with its context. Its antigen is not identified. This sample stems from a study of cytomegalovirus exposure and HLA in healthy donors. Study-level results: Rarity marked most TCR sequences, yet some public TCRs occurred in many donors.

This CDR3 is 11 amino acids long. V lost 3 bases and J 3 bases, leaving 3 bases between the germline ends. From germline, CDR1 is SGHVS and CDR2 FQNEAQ. The protocol was immunoSEQ multiplex PCR, while the TCRdb copy is restricted to in-frame clones and leaves out a portion. The data contain about 73,000 clones, around 96% of them singletons. The specimen was PBMCs. V and J are TRBV7-8 and TRBJ2-7; D call uncertain. The clonotype comes from a man between 18 and 35 years old in good health and CMV-seronegative. The CDR3, as DNA: TGTGCCAGCAGCTTCCTCTACGAGCAGTACTTC. This translates into CASSFLYEQYF.